A selection of T cell receptor beta chains follows, all from one sample in a study of T-cell memory formation after mild COVID-19. Each CDR3 protein gets one entry after TCRdb re-called the 5' RACE reads with MiXCR. The data show fewer than 550,000 distinct CDR3 sequences, 20% seen once. Source material: PBMCs or a T cell subset sorted from them (not recorded which). The receptors were gathered from an adult woman who had mild COVID-19 (a few samples of this study predate the infection). Cell type and time point are not known. CDR3s include the opening cysteine and the closing phenylalanine or tryptophan. The D gene is left open where the match is weak. Only part of the rows carry a size: once, few, many, or a class if the clone is expanded.

abundance | j_gene | v_gene | d_gene | len | CDR3nt | CDR3aa
few | TRBJ1-6 | TRBV6-5 | NA | 16 | TGTGCCAGCAGTTACTCGAGTAGAGGGGACCACTCACCCCTCCACTTT | CASSYSSRGDHSPLHF
few | TRBJ2-1 | TRBV29-1 | TRBD1 | 17 | TGCAGCGTTGAAGGTGAACGGACAGGGGCGCCCTACAATGAGCAGTTCTTC | CSVEGERTGAPYNEQFF
NA | TRBJ1-4 | TRBV4-2 | NA | 15 | TGTGCCAGCAGCCCCTTGGACGGGACTAATGAAAAACTGTTTTTT | CASSPLDGTNEKLFF
NA | TRBJ2-7 | TRBV18 | NA | 13 | TGTGCCAGCTCATCAAGCAAAGTGGGCGAGCAGTACTTC | CASSSSKVGEQYF
NA | TRBJ2-7 | TRBV6-5 | NA | 14 | TGTGCCAGCAGTTACGATCCCGGGGCGTACAAGCAGTACTTC | CASSYDPGAYKQYF
NA | TRBJ1-1 | TRBV20-1 | NA | 14 | TGCAGTGCTAGCGCCGGGGGTCCGAACACTGAAGCTTTCTTT | CSASAGGPNTEAFF
few | TRBJ1-5 | TRBV4-1 | NA | 15 | TGCGCCAGCAGCCTTAACAGAAATAGCAATCAGCCCCAGCATTTT | CASSLNRNSNQPQHF
NA | TRBJ2-5 | TRBV5-1 | TRBD2 | 18 | TGCGCCAGCAGAGGGGAAGTAGCGGGAGTATGGAGGCAAGAGACCCAGTACTTC | CASRGEVAGVWRQETQYF
NA | TRBJ1-2 | TRBV24-1 | NA | 13 | TGTGCCACCAGTGATTCACAGGGCCATGGCTACACCTTC | CATSDSQGHGYTF
many | TRBJ1-1 | TRBV5-6 | NA | 11 | TGTGCCAGCAGCAATGGACTAAAAGCTTTCTTT | CASSNGLKAFF
NA | TRBJ2-1 | TRBV12-3/TRBV12-4 | TRBD2 | 14 | TGTGCCAGCACCCTGACTAGCGGGGGATATGAGCAGTTCTTC | CASTLTSGGYEQFF
few | TRBJ1-5 | TRBV10-3 | NA | 17 | TGTGCCATCAGTGAGTCGACGGGAGGTTGGGGCAATCAGCCCCAGCATTTT | CAISESTGGWGNQPQHF
NA | TRBJ2-7 | TRBV6-5 | TRBD2 | 14 | TGTGCCAGCAGCAAGCGGGAGGATGGGTACGAGCAGTACTTC | CASSKREDGYEQYF
once | TRBJ1-6 | TRBV6-5 | TRBD1 | 14 | TGTGCCAGCACTCGACAGGGGAGAAACTCACCCCTCCACTTT | CASTRQGRNSPLHF
few | TRBJ1-2 | TRBV15 | NA | 14 | TGTGCCACCAGCAGAGGAATAGGGGGCTATGGCTACACCTTC | CATSRGIGGYGYTF
few | TRBJ2-7 | TRBV20-1 | NA | 12 | TGCAGTGCCGGCTCCAGGACCTACGAGCAGTACTTC | CSAGSRTYEQYF
few | TRBJ2-2 | TRBV7-9 | NA | 16 | TGTGCCAGCAGCTTAGGTGCGGGACAGTTTACCGGGGAGCTGTTTTTT | CASSLGAGQFTGELFF
few | TRBJ1-4 | TRBV6-5 | NA | 16 | TGTGCCAGCAGTTACTCGAGGGACACCGTTAATGAAAAACTGTTTTTT | CASSYSRDTVNEKLFF
once | TRBJ2-3 | TRBV10-3 | NA | 14 | TGTGCCATCAGTGAGAGGGGGGCGCGCGATACGCAGTATTTT | CAISERGARDTQYF
NA | TRBJ2-5 | TRBV4-3 | NA | 14 | TGCGCCAGCAGCCAAGATTCCGGGGGACAGACCCAGTACTTC | CASSQDSGGQTQYF
NA | TRBJ2-1 | TRBV6-2/TRBV6-3 | TRBD2 | 17 | TGTGCCAGCAGTTACTCGGGACTAGCGGATACCTACAATGAGCAGTTCTTC | CASSYSGLADTYNEQFF
few | TRBJ1-1 | TRBV2 | NA | 13 | TGTGCCAGCAGTGACAGGGGTCGAACTGAAGCTTTCTTT | CASSDRGRTEAFF
few | TRBJ1-1 | TRBV4-3 | NA | 14 | TGCGCCAGCAGCCAAGATTTGTGGGTCACTGAAGCTTTCTTT | CASSQDLWVTEAFF
NA | TRBJ2-6 | TRBV24-1 | TRBD1 | 16 | TGTGCCACCAGTGCGACAGGGATAACTGGGGCCAACGTCCTGACTTTC | CATSATGITGANVLTF
few | TRBJ1-2 | TRBV5-6 | NA | 13 | TGTGCCAGCAGGAGTCGGGGGCGCCGTGGCTACACCTTC | CASRSRGRRGYTF
few | TRBJ1-5 | TRBV12-3/TRBV12-4 | NA | 13 | TGTGCCAGCAGCAGCCAGGGTGCTCACCCCCAGCATTTT | CASSSQGAHPQHF
NA | TRBJ2-3 | TRBV5-1 | NA | 13 | TGCGCCAGCGGGCAGGGAAGCACAGATACGCAGTATTTT | CASGQGSTDTQYF
NA | TRBJ2-7 | TRBV6-2/TRBV6-3 | TRBD2 | 16 | TGTGCCAGCAGTCCGGGACTAGCGGGAGTAACGTACGAGCAGTACTTC | CASSPGLAGVTYEQYF
few | TRBJ2-5 | TRBV7-3 | TRBD2 | 15 | TGTGCCAGCAGCTTGACTAGCGGGGGCGGAGAGACCCAGTACTTC | CASSLTSGGGETQYF
NA | TRBJ2-3 | TRBV11-2 | TRBD2 | 17 | TGTGCCAGCAGCTTTACTAGCGGGAGTATTGCATCGGATACGCAGTATTTT | CASSFTSGSIASDTQYF
NA | TRBJ1-1 | TRBV5-1 | NA | 17 | TGCGCCAGCAGCTTGGGGAGCGCAGGTCGGGCTGGCACTGAAGCTTTCTTT | CASSLGSAGRAGTEAFF
few | TRBJ1-2 | TRBV20-1 | NA | 13 | TGCAGTGCCCGGGGGGCAGCGCACTATGGCTACACCTTC | CSARGAAHYGYTF
NA | TRBJ2-2 | TRBV4-3 | NA | 16 | TGCGCCAGCAGTCAAGGGCTGGTAACGAACACCGGGGAGCTGTTTTTT | CASSQGLVTNTGELFF
few | TRBJ2-3 | TRBV6-6 | TRBD2 | 18 | TGTGCCAGCAGTCCAGGACTAGCGGCGGGCCTCCAGGGAGATACGCAGTATTTT | CASSPGLAAGLQGDTQYF
few | TRBJ1-1 | TRBV6-6 | TRBD1 | 12 | TGTGCCAGCAGTTTCGACAGGGGAGGGGGTTTCTTT | CASSFDRGGGFF